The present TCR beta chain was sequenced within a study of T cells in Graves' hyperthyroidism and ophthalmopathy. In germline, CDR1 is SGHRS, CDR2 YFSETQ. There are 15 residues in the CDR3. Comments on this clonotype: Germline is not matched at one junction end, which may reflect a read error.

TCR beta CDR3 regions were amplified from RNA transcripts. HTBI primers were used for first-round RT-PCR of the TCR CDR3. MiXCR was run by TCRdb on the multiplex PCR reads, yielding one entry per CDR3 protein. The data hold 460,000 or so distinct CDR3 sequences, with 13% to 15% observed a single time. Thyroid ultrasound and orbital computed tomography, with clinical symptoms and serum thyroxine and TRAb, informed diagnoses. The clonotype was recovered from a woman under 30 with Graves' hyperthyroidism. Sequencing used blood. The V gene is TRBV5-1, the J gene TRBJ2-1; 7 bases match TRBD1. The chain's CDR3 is CASSSEMDRRPALLF. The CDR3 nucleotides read TGCGCCAGCAGCTCGGAGATGGACAGGCGGCCGGCTTTGCTCTTC.